The rows below give T cell receptor beta chains drawn from one sample of a study of cytomegalovirus exposure and HLA in healthy donors. Sequencing was performed with immunoSEQ multiplex PCR; in TCRdb, only in-frame clones are kept and a portion is missing. The sample comprises 150,000 to 200,000 clones, roughly 80% of which are singletons, and roughly 2% rests with the top ten. The sample was PBMCs. The source of these receptors is a human donor in good health. The CDR3 runs from the conserved cysteine through the conserved F or W. The D gene is left open where the match is weak. The size entry is marked missing in some rows and otherwise reads once, few, many or a size class.

D gene: TRBD1
clone size: NA
J gene: TRBJ2-3
V gene: TRBV5-1
CDR3 protein: CASSLALDRVSDTQYF
CDR3 DNA: TGCGCCAGCAGCTTGGCCCTGGACAGGGTCTCAGATACGCAGTATTTT

D gene: NA
clone size: NA
J gene: TRBJ1-2
V gene: TRBV7-9
CDR3 protein: CASSLDDYYGYTF
CDR3 DNA: TGTGCCAGCAGCCTAGATGACTACTATGGCTACACCTTC

D gene: TRBD1
clone size: NA
J gene: TRBJ2-1
V gene: TRBV6-6
CDR3 protein: CASTAGTGDEQFF
CDR3 DNA: TGTGCCAGCACCGCCGGGACAGGTGATGAGCAGTTCTTC

D gene: NA
clone size: NA
J gene: TRBJ2-1
V gene: TRBV15
CDR3 protein: CATRGQKSYNEQFF
CDR3 DNA: TGTGCCACCAGAGGACAGAAATCCTACAATGAGCAGTTCTTC

D gene: TRBD1
clone size: once
J gene: TRBJ2-2
V gene: TRBV27
CDR3 protein: CASSSRQGPGELFF
CDR3 DNA: TGTGCCAGCAGTTCTAGACAGGGGCCCGGGGAGCTGTTTTTT

D gene: NA
clone size: NA
J gene: TRBJ2-6
V gene: TRBV12-5
CDR3 protein: CASGRTVSRSGANVLTF
CDR3 DNA: TGTGCTAGTGGTCGGACAGTATCTCGCTCTGGGGCCAACGTCCTGACTTTC

D gene: TRBD2
clone size: NA
J gene: TRBJ2-5
V gene: TRBV5-6
CDR3 protein: CASSLRLAGAPRRETQYF
CDR3 DNA: TGTGCCAGCAGCTTGAGGCTAGCGGGGGCCCCACGTCGGGAGACCCAGTACTTC

D gene: NA
clone size: NA
J gene: TRBJ1-2
V gene: TRBV4-3
CDR3 protein: CASSQDRNRREGGYTF
CDR3 DNA: TGCGCCAGCAGCCAAGATCGGAACAGGAGGGAGGGTGGCTACACCTTC

D gene: NA
clone size: NA
J gene: TRBJ1-1
V gene: TRBV10-1
CDR3 protein: CASSEFSGVAFF
CDR3 DNA: TGCGCCAGCAGTGAGTTTTCGGGGGTCGCTTTCTTT

D gene: NA
clone size: NA
J gene: TRBJ1-6
V gene: TRBV5-6
CDR3 protein: CASSLDRWNSPLHF
CDR3 DNA: TGTGCCAGCAGCTTGGACAGGTGGAATTCACCCCTCCACTTT

D gene: TRBD1
clone size: NA
J gene: TRBJ2-7
V gene: TRBV11-2
CDR3 protein: CASSLRGWTGGSYEQYF
CDR3 DNA: TGTGCCAGCAGCTTAAGAGGCTGGACAGGGGGCTCCTACGAGCAGTACTTC

D gene: NA
clone size: NA
J gene: TRBJ1-5
V gene: TRBV7-9
CDR3 protein: CASSLGTQQAGSRGQPQHF
CDR3 DNA: TGTGCCAGCAGCTTGGGGACCCAACAGGCGGGATCAAGAGGTCAGCCCCAGCATTTT

D gene: NA
clone size: few
J gene: TRBJ1-4
V gene: TRBV19
CDR3 protein: CASNPLPGATNEKLFF
CDR3 DNA: TGTGCCAGTAATCCACTACCCGGTGCAACTAATGAAAAACTGTTTTTT

D gene: NA
clone size: NA
J gene: TRBJ1-1
V gene: TRBV10-1
CDR3 protein: CASSSSPGQNTEAFF
CDR3 DNA: TGCGCCAGCAGTTCTAGTCCGGGACAGAACACTGAAGCTTTCTTT

D gene: TRBD2
clone size: NA
J gene: TRBJ2-7
V gene: TRBV9
CDR3 protein: CASSVDQRGTLYEQYF
CDR3 DNA: TGTGCCAGCAGCGTAGACCAGCGGGGAACCCTCTACGAGCAGTACTTC

D gene: TRBD2
clone size: NA
J gene: TRBJ2-3
V gene: TRBV11-3
CDR3 protein: CASSPTTSGGAATQYF
CDR3 DNA: TGTGCCAGCAGCCCAACAACTAGCGGGGGGGCCGCAACGCAGTATTTT

D gene: TRBD2
clone size: NA
J gene: TRBJ2-1
V gene: TRBV7-2
CDR3 protein: CASSSRTSGGINEQFF
CDR3 DNA: TGTGCCAGCAGCTCCCGGACTAGCGGGGGAATCAATGAGCAGTTCTTC

D gene: TRBD1
clone size: NA
J gene: TRBJ1-1
V gene: TRBV6-5
CDR3 protein: CASSYTGVDTEAFF
CDR3 DNA: TGTGCCAGCAGTTACACAGGGGTTGACACTGAAGCTTTCTTT

D gene: NA
clone size: NA
J gene: TRBJ1-1
V gene: TRBV2
CDR3 protein: CASSERGGNTEAFF
CDR3 DNA: TGTGCCAGCAGTGAAAGGGGGGGGAACACTGAAGCTTTCTTT

D gene: NA
clone size: NA
J gene: TRBJ1-2
V gene: TRBV7-9
CDR3 protein: CASSLGQAVYGYTF
CDR3 DNA: TGTGCCAGCAGCTTAGGACAGGCGGTCTATGGCTACACCTTC

D gene: NA
clone size: once
J gene: TRBJ1-3
V gene: TRBV4-1
CDR3 protein: CASSQDGTGFSGNTIYF
CDR3 DNA: TGCGCCAGCAGCCAAGATGGAACAGGGTTCTCTGGAAACACCATATATTTT

D gene: TRBD1
clone size: NA
J gene: TRBJ1-1
V gene: TRBV6-6
CDR3 protein: CASSYEVTGRTEAFF
CDR3 DNA: TGTGCCAGCAGTTACGAAGTGACAGGGCGCACTGAAGCTTTCTTT

D gene: NA
clone size: NA
J gene: TRBJ2-2
V gene: TRBV2
CDR3 protein: CASSGTANTGELFF
CDR3 DNA: TGTGCCAGCAGTGGGACAGCGAACACCGGGGAGCTGTTTTTT

D gene: TRBD1
clone size: NA
J gene: TRBJ2-7
V gene: TRBV7-9
CDR3 protein: CASSFGQGSFYEQYF
CDR3 DNA: TGTGCCAGCAGCTTTGGACAGGGGAGTTTCTACGAGCAGTACTTC

D gene: TRBD1
clone size: NA
J gene: TRBJ1-2
V gene: TRBV11-3
CDR3 protein: CASSDRDREVLDGYTF
CDR3 DNA: TGTGCCAGCAGCGACCGGGACAGGGAGGTTTTAGATGGCTACACCTTC

D gene: NA
clone size: NA
J gene: TRBJ1-1
V gene: TRBV7-2
CDR3 protein: CASSLQGPYTEAFF
CDR3 DNA: TGTGCCAGCAGCTTACAGGGGCCATACACTGAAGCTTTCTTT

D gene: NA
clone size: NA
J gene: TRBJ1-2
V gene: TRBV7-3
CDR3 protein: CASSSRGGGLDGYTF
CDR3 DNA: TGTGCCAGCAGCTCACGCGGGGGGGGGCTGGATGGCTACACCTTC

D gene: TRBD1
clone size: NA
J gene: TRBJ2-7
V gene: TRBV28
CDR3 protein: CASSQTVGQGSYEQYF
CDR3 DNA: TGTGCCAGCAGTCAAACCGTCGGACAGGGCTCCTACGAGCAGTACTTC

D gene: NA
clone size: NA
J gene: TRBJ2-2
V gene: TRBV7-3
CDR3 protein: CASSPNGGGELFF
CDR3 DNA: TGTGCCAGCAGCCCCAACGGGGGCGGGGAGCTGTTTTTT

D gene: TRBD2
clone size: few
J gene: TRBJ2-7
V gene: TRBV25-1
CDR3 protein: CASSPNPGTIYHEQYF
CDR3 DNA: TGTGCCAGCAGCCCCAACCCCGGGACTATCTACCACGAGCAGTACTTC

D gene: NA
clone size: NA
J gene: TRBJ1-4
V gene: TRBV4-3
CDR3 protein: CASSQDLRGSNEKLFF
CDR3 DNA: TGCGCCAGCAGCCAAGATTTACGGGGATCTAATGAAAAACTGTTTTTT

D gene: NA
clone size: NA
J gene: TRBJ2-1
V gene: TRBV10-3
CDR3 protein: CAISTGTWGIYEQFF
CDR3 DNA: TGTGCCATCAGCACCGGGACTTGGGGGATCTATGAGCAGTTCTTC

D gene: TRBD1
clone size: NA
J gene: TRBJ1-2
V gene: TRBV5-6
CDR3 protein: CASSFRTGGAEGCGYTF
CDR3 DNA: TGTGCCAGCAGCTTCCGGACAGGAGGGGCCGAGGGATGTGGCTACACCTTC

D gene: NA
clone size: NA
J gene: TRBJ1-1
V gene: TRBV19
CDR3 protein: CASSMATEAFF
CDR3 DNA: TGTGCCAGTAGTATGGCCACTGAAGCTTTCTTT

D gene: NA
clone size: NA
J gene: TRBJ1-1
V gene: TRBV7-8
CDR3 protein: CASSLRQGPSLGEAFF
CDR3 DNA: TGTGCCAGCAGCTTACGGCAGGGGCCGTCTTTGGGTGAAGCTTTCTTT

D gene: NA
clone size: few
J gene: TRBJ2-7
V gene: TRBV5-5
CDR3 protein: CASSYTVAYEQYF
CDR3 DNA: TGTGCCAGCAGCTATACAGTAGCCTACGAGCAGTACTTC

D gene: TRBD2
clone size: NA
J gene: TRBJ2-6
V gene: TRBV5-5
CDR3 protein: CASSRTGAGGNSGANVLTF
CDR3 DNA: TGTGCCAGCAGCCGAACAGGAGCGGGGGGGAACTCTGGGGCCAACGTCCTGACTTTC

D gene: TRBD2
clone size: NA
J gene: TRBJ2-3
V gene: TRBV10-3
CDR3 protein: CAISRGGTDTQYF
CDR3 DNA: TGTGCCATCAGTCGGGGGGGCACAGATACGCAGTATTTT

D gene: NA
clone size: NA
J gene: TRBJ2-3
V gene: TRBV15
CDR3 protein: CATSSQVGTTDTQYF
CDR3 DNA: TGTGCCACCAGCAGTCAGGTCGGTACCACAGATACGCAGTATTTT

D gene: NA
clone size: NA
J gene: TRBJ2-1
V gene: TRBV7-9
CDR3 protein: CASSTTLLAGWPYNEQFF
CDR3 DNA: TGTGCCAGCAGCACCACCCTACTGGCGGGGTGGCCCTACAATGAGCAGTTCTTC

D gene: NA
clone size: NA
J gene: TRBJ1-2
V gene: TRBV5-8
CDR3 protein: CASSWQQEIYGYTF
CDR3 DNA: TGTGCCAGCAGCTGGCAACAAGAAATCTATGGCTACACCTTC

D gene: NA
clone size: NA
J gene: TRBJ2-3
V gene: TRBV27
CDR3 protein: CASSLVAADTQYF
CDR3 DNA: TGTGCCAGCAGTTTGGTAGCGGCAGATACGCAGTATTTT

D gene: NA
clone size: NA
J gene: TRBJ2-2
V gene: TRBV5-1
CDR3 protein: CASSLEGGNTGELFF
CDR3 DNA: TGCGCCAGCAGCTTGGAAGGAGGAAACACCGGGGAGCTGTTTTTT

D gene: TRBD1
clone size: few
J gene: TRBJ2-3
V gene: TRBV2
CDR3 protein: CATLTRDREYTDTQYF
CDR3 DNA: TGTGCCACCTTAACCCGGGACAGGGAGTATACAGATACGCAGTATTTT

D gene: NA
clone size: NA
J gene: TRBJ1-1
V gene: TRBV7-2
CDR3 protein: CASSEGQLNTEAFF
CDR3 DNA: TGTGCCAGCAGCGAAGGACAGTTGAACACTGAAGCTTTCTTT

D gene: NA
clone size: NA
J gene: TRBJ2-4
V gene: TRBV15
CDR3 protein: CATSPVAKNIQYF
CDR3 DNA: TGTGCCACCAGCCCAGTAGCCAAAAACATTCAGTACTTC

D gene: TRBD1
clone size: NA
J gene: TRBJ1-4
V gene: TRBV18
CDR3 protein: CASSPPQGSRKLFF
CDR3 DNA: TGTGCCAGCTCACCTCCACAGGGGAGTAGGAAACTGTTTTTT

D gene: NA
clone size: NA
J gene: TRBJ2-3
V gene: TRBV19
CDR3 protein: CASSSLFMATQYF
CDR3 DNA: TGTGCCAGTAGTAGTCTGTTTATGGCTACGCAGTATTTT

D gene: NA
clone size: NA
J gene: TRBJ1-2
V gene: TRBV7-2
CDR3 protein: CASSLDSRGGGYTF
CDR3 DNA: TGTGCCAGCAGCTTAGATTCAAGGGGGGGTGGCTACACCTTC

D gene: NA
clone size: NA
J gene: TRBJ2-7
V gene: TRBV15
CDR3 protein: CATSKTGPYRDEQYF
CDR3 DNA: TGTGCCACCTCAAAGACCGGCCCCTACCGGGACGAGCAGTACTTC